The present T cell receptor beta chain was sequenced within a study of blood T cell repertoires in COVID-19. Across the whole study: Donors in the United States, Italy and Spain gave samples during acute or convalescent COVID-19. T cells, B-cell-depleted T cells, or PBMCs provided the cDNA or gDNA that served as material.

Germline V lookup: CDR1 SQVTM, CDR2 ANQGSEA. This CDR3 spans 13 amino acids. V was trimmed by 6 bases and J by 2 bases, leaving 12 bases between them. How the authors handled the data: Amplification of reference gene primers provided the estimated nucleated cell counts. Sequencing was performed with immunoSEQ multiplex PCR; in TCRdb, only in-frame clones are kept and a portion is missing. V and J calls and clone size are as listed in that table; D and trimming were resolved from the DNA. The sample has 230,000 or so clones, 80% to 90% seen once. The TCR sequence derives from a man aged 35 to 55 who had recovered from COVID-19. The specimen was peripheral blood. The chain is built from TRBV29-1 and TRBJ2-3; D possibly corresponds to TRBD2 (5 bases). The CDR3 region is CSVRAELTDTQYF. In DNA form, the CDR3 reads TGCAGCGTCAGAGCGGAGCTCACAGATACGCAGTATTTT.